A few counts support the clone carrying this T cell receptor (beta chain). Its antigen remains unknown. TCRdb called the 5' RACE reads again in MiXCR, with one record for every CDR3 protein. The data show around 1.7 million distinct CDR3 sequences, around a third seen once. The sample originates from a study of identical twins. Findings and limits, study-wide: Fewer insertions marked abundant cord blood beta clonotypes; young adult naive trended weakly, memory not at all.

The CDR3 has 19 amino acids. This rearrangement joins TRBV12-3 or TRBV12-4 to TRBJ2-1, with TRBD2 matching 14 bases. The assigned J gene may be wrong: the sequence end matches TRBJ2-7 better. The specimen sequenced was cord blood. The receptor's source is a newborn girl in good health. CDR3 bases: TGTGCCAGCAGTTTAGCGGTGGGACTAGCGGGGGCCCTGTACAATGAGCAGTACTTC. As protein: CASSLAVGLAGALYNEQYF.